The following is a TCR beta chain sequence with its context. The data were obtained in a study of blood T cell repertoires in COVID-19. The wider study: Acute and convalescent COVID-19 samples came from the United States, Italy and Spain.

The V and J ends lost 4 bases and 6 bases, in that order; junction bases with no gene match: 8. Germline V gene data show CDR1 as LGHDT and CDR2 as YNNKEL (reference sequence). The CDR3 is 15 residues long. The study assigned cohorts using participant-reported clinical history. Measured with immunoSEQ multiplex PCR; TCRdb has only the in-frame clones, and not every one. The table has approximately 350,000 clones, more than 85% seen once; the top ten hold around 3%. Source material: PBMCs or T cells enriched from blood (not recorded which). The receptor's source is a woman aged 25 to 45 who had recovered from COVID-19. V is TRBV3-1 (or the pseudogene TRBV3-2) and J is TRBJ2-3, with 9 bases lining up with TRBD1. CDR3 in amino acids: CASSPWKQGADTQYF. CDR3 sequence (DNA): TGTGCCAGCAGCCCATGGAAACAGGGGGCGGATACGCAGTATTTT.